These 21 T cell receptor beta chains originate from one sample sequenced in a study of response to subunit inactivated influenza vaccine. TCRdb called the RT-PCR reads again in MiXCR, with one record for every CDR3 protein. The table lists approximately 500,000 distinct CDR3 sequences, over 10% of them singletons. The sample in question was PBMCs from blood, obtained about 6 weeks after vaccination. These receptors all come from a man in his fifties or sixties who received an inactivated influenza vaccine.

This clonotype was picked up a small number of times. The chain joins TRBV28 to TRBJ1-4; tentatively, D is TRBD1 (6 bases). This CDR3 comprises 15 residues. In germline, CDR1 is MDHEN, CDR2 SYDVKM. V was clipped by 7 bases and J by 5 bases, with 17 bases between them. CDR3 nucleotides: TGTGCCAGCACCTCCGGGACACTTCTAAATGAAAAACTGTTTTTT. Protein: CASTSGTLLNEKLFF.

CDR3 DNA sequence: TGCGCCAGCAGCCAAGATAGACGGCACACCGGGGAGCTGTTTTTT. Encoded protein: CASSQDRRHTGELFF. The J gene is TRBJ2-2, the V gene TRBV4-1; D is undetermined. Germline V CDR1 and CDR2: MGHRA, YSYEKL. This CDR3 has 15 residues. Trimming stripped 0 bases from V and 3 bases from J, with 8 bases between.

This chain joins TRBV6-1 and TRBJ2-1, with D uncertain. The CDR3 runs to 16 residues. Germline loops: CDR1 MNHNS, CDR2 SASEGT. The V gene lost 5 bases and the J gene lost 3 bases, with 17 bases spanning the gap. CDR3 loop: CASSTLGAVNYNEQFF. In nucleotides, the CDR3 is TGTGCCAGCAGTACCCTCGGCGCAGTCAACTACAATGAGCAGTTCTTC.

This chain connects TRBV4-1 to TRBJ2-5; D may correspond to TRBD1 or TRBD2 (5 bases each). This CDR3 has 14 residues. Germline V gene lookup returns CDR1 MGHRA and CDR2 YSYEKL. The V end was cut by 1 base, the J end by 8 bases, with 14 bases between. The CDR3, as DNA: TGCGCCAGCAGCCAAGCCGGGGCCCCTGGAACCCAGTACTTC. This codes for CASSQAGAPGTQYF.

This rearrangement joins TRBV5-1 to TRBJ2-6; 8 nucleotides match TRBD1. The CDR3 sequence is 16 residues long. From germline, CDR1 is SGHRS and CDR2 YFSETQ. The V and J ends lost 3 bases and 0 bases, in that order; junction bases with no gene match: 2. The CDR3: CASSWTGSSGANVLTF. The CDR3 region has the DNA TGCGCCAGCAGCTGGACAGGGAGCTCTGGGGCCAACGTCCTGACTTTC. The full variable domain, rest sourced from reference TRBV5-1 and TRBJ2-6, is KAGVTQTPRYLIKTRGQQVTLSCSPISGHRSVSWYQQTPGQGLQFLFEYFSETQRNKGNFPGRFSGRQFSNSRSEMNVSTLELGDSALYLCASSWTGSSGANVLTFGAGSRLTVL.

This clonotype was counted at least ten times. One end of the junction fails to match germline, which may point to a read error. The chain links TRBV20-1 to TRBJ2-1; a weak D match, TRBD2 (6 bases). CDR1 DFQATT and CDR2 SNEGSKA come from the germline V gene (reference sequence). The CDR3 has 8 amino acids. This CDR3 reads CSAGDLRF. DNA of the CDR3: TGCAGTGCTGGGGACTTGCGCTTC.

The J gene is TRBJ2-7, the V gene TRBV9; 7 bases match TRBD1. J was trimmed by 6 bases and V by 1 base; bases with no gene match: 10. The CDR3 covers 15 residues. The germline V gene encodes CDR1 SGDLS and CDR2 YYNGEE. The CDR3 DNA reads as TGTGCCAGCAGCGTAAACTGGGACAGCCTTTCCGAGCAGTACTTC. This translates into CASSVNWDSLSEQYF.

J is TRBJ1-5 and V is TRBV20-1; D perhaps matches TRBD1 (5 bases). V was cut by 0 bases and J by 6 bases, with 12 bases left in between. In germline, CDR1 is DFQATT, CDR2 SNEGSKA (reference sequence). The CDR3 has 14 amino acids. The CDR3 DNA follows: TGCAGTGCTAGAGAGGCAGGGAGGGGTCAGCCCCAGCATTTT. Translation: CSAREAGRGQPQHF.

The rearrangement links TRBV20-1 to TRBJ2-5; D unclear. The CDR3 spans 15 residues. V was shortened by 0 bases and J by 5 bases, with 16 bases between the two germline ends. CDR1 and CDR2 from the germline V gene are DFQATT and SNEGSKA (reference sequence). The CDR3 nucleotides are TGCAGTGCTAGAGATGGGCTGGCGCGCGGTGAGACCCAGTACTTC. Translated, it gives CSARDGLARGETQYF.

The chain is built from TRBV5-1 and TRBJ1-6; D might be TRBD1 (5 bases). This CDR3 comprises 17 residues. Germline-derived CDR1 and CDR2 are SGHRS and YFSETQ. Trimming stripped 4 bases from V and 0 bases from J, with 14 bases between. This CDR3 reads CASSVGEASSYNSPLHF. The CDR3 DNA reads TGCGCCAGCAGCGTAGGGGAAGCCAGCTCCTATAATTCACCCCTCCACTTT. The whole variable domain, filled in from reference TRBV5-1 and TRBJ1-6, reads KAGVTQTPRYLIKTRGQQVTLSCSPISGHRSVSWYQQTPGQGLQFLFEYFSETQRNKGNFPGRFSGRQFSNSRSEMNVSTLELGDSALYLCASSVGEASSYNSPLHFGNGTRLTVT.

This clonotype was seen a handful of times. The chain couples TRBV7-2 to TRBJ2-1; 10 bases are a match to TRBD1. The CDR3 has 16 amino acids. The germline CDR1 and CDR2 sequences are SGHTA and FQGNSA. With 0 bases clipped from V and 8 bases from J, the junction kept 7 bases outside the gene matches. The CDR3 loop is CASSLAPGQGYHEQFF. In DNA, the CDR3 is TGTGCCAGCAGCTTAGCGCCGGGACAGGGGTATCATGAGCAGTTCTTC.

The gene calls are TRBV5-1 and TRBJ2-1; D may be TRBD2 (5 bases). CDR3 length: 17 amino acids. Germline V lookup: CDR1 SGHRS, CDR2 YFSETQ. With 4 bases removed from V and 0 bases from J, the gap between germline ends came to 17 bases. CDR3 in DNA: TGCGCCAGCAGCCTACCGGGGAGCTTAAGCTCCTACAATGAGCAGTTCTTC. Translating it yields CASSLPGSLSSYNEQFF.

V usage is TRBV5-1 and J usage is TRBJ1-5, with 9 bases matching TRBD1. Losses at the gene ends were 4 bases for V and 3 bases for J; bases not matched to a gene: 5. The CDR3 is made up of 15 amino acids. Germline lookup yields CDR1 SGHRS and CDR2 YFSETQ. CDR3 in amino acids: CASSAGTGNNQPQHF. CDR3 in DNA: TGCGCCAGCAGCGCCGGGACAGGGAACAATCAGCCCCAGCATTTT.

This clonotype came up a few times. This chain links TRBV27 with TRBJ1-2; D gene uncertain. The V gene's germline CDR1 is MNHEY and CDR2 SMNVEV (reference sequence). V gave up 6 bases and J gave up 0 bases, with 11 bases separating them. The CDR3 runs 14 residues. The CDR3 sequence: CASSPHQANYGYTF. The CDR3 DNA is TGTGCCAGCAGCCCCCATCAGGCTAACTATGGCTACACCTTC.

In this sample, this clonotype turned up many times. The chain combines TRBV20-1 with TRBJ2-5; TRBD2 aligns across 9 bases. Losses at the gene ends were 4 bases for V and 5 bases for J; bases not matched to a gene: 2. The CDR3 consists of 12 residues. Germline CDR1 DFQATT, CDR2 SNEGSKA (reference sequence). The CDR3 region is CSAIAGVETQYF. DNA for the CDR3: TGCAGTGCTATAGCGGGAGTGGAGACCCAGTACTTC.

This clonotype was seen only a few times. The rearrangement links TRBV5-1 to TRBJ2-3; D might be TRBD1 or TRBD2, each matching 6 bases. CDR3 size: 14 residues. V was trimmed by 4 bases and J by 7 bases, leaving 16 bases between them. In germline, CDR1 is SGHRS, CDR2 YFSETQ. The CDR3 DNA sequence: TGCGCCAGCAGCATTGAGGGGGGCCGAAATACGCAGTATTTT. Its translation: CASSIEGGRNTQYF.

The chain couples TRBV6-1 to TRBJ1-2; TRBD1 matches at 7 bases. From germline, CDR1 is MNHNS and CDR2 SASEGT. The ends lost 10 bases at V and 7 bases at J; junction bases unmatched: 15. This CDR3 comprises 14 residues. For the CDR3, the DNA is TGTGCCACCCGACCGGGACAGCGTCTTAGTGGCTACACCTTC. Protein sequence: CATRPGQRLSGYTF.

This clonotype was recorded many times. The rearrangement joins TRBV5-1 to TRBJ2-7, with 7 bases matching TRBD1. J lost 7 bases, V lost 4 bases, and 11 bases had no gene match. CDR3 length: 14 residues. From germline, CDR1 is SGHRS and CDR2 YFSETQ. CDR3: CASSTSGTAKEQYF. As DNA, the CDR3 is TGCGCCAGCAGCACCTCCGGGACAGCAAAGGAGCAGTACTTC. Filled out from reference TRBV5-1 and TRBJ2-7, the complete variable domain reads KAGVTQTPRYLIKTRGQQVTLSCSPISGHRSVSWYQQTPGQGLQFLFEYFSETQRNKGNFPGRFSGRQFSNSRSEMNVSTLELGDSALYLCASSTSGTAKEQYFGPGTRLTVT.

This clonotype was seen repeatedly, ten times or more. The chain is built from TRBV6-1 and TRBJ1-2; no firm D call. Germline V gives CDR1 MNHNS, CDR2 SASEGT. The CDR3 runs to 13 residues. Trimming cost V 6 bases and J 7 bases, with 15 bases left between them. For the CDR3, the DNA is TGTGCCAGCAGCCTTGAAGGTATCGGTGGCTACACCTTC. This encodes CASSLEGIGGYTF.

This clonotype came up a few times. This chain joins TRBV12-3 or TRBV12-4 and TRBJ2-1, with no clear D. V lost 1 base and J lost 10, with 17 bases in between. The CDR3 loop spans 15 amino acids. CDR3 nucleotides: TGTGCCAGCAGTTTAGATCCAGGCTGGTTGGCCGAGCAGTTCTTC. Protein: CASSLDPGWLAEQFF.

The V call is TRBV15, the J call TRBJ1-2; tentatively, D is TRBD1 (6 bases). The V end was cut by 1 base, the J end by 4 bases, with 16 bases between. This CDR3 spans 16 amino acids. The germline CDR1 and CDR2 sequences are LNHNV and YYDKDF (reference sequence). CDR3 amino acids: CATSRASGRGAYGYTF. The CDR3 DNA is TGTGCCACCAGCAGAGCGAGTGGGAGGGGGGCCTATGGCTACACCTTC.